This T cell receptor beta chain was captured in a study of blood T cell repertoires in COVID-19. Overall study: Specimens from acute and convalescent COVID-19 originated in the United States, Italy and Spain. T cells, B-cell-depleted T cells, or PBMCs supplied cDNA or gDNA.

As processed by the authors: Researchers report that nucleated cell counts were estimated from reference gene primer amplification. The table came from immunoSEQ multiplex PCR; TCRdb's copy has only in-frame clones and leaves some out. The V and J calls and clone size were taken over from that table, and D and trimming were inferred from the DNA. The sample yields 150,000 to 200,000 clones, roughly 88% seen once. This clone was counted a single time. The TCR originated in a woman aged 80 or older with active or convalescent COVID-19. Sequenced sample: peripheral blood.

Here the CDR3 DNA reads TGTGCCAGCAGGGTCGCGCAGGGTGGTCAGCCCCAGCATTTT. This codes for CASRVAQGGQPQHF. The V call is TRBV27, the J call TRBJ1-5; possible D gene TRBD1, 5 bases. The CDR3 length is 14 residues. V lost 6 bases and J 6 bases, leaving 15 bases between the germline ends. The germline V gene encodes CDR1 MNHEY and CDR2 SMNVEV (reference sequence).